The 12 T cell receptor beta chains in this list originate from one sample, sequenced in a study of T cell changes during pregnancy in multiple sclerosis. Using immunoSEQ multiplex PCR, the repertoire was profiled, and TCRdb retains in-frame clones only, with some absent. The profile shows about 80,000 clones, about 92% of them singletons. Sequences were derived from peripheral blood, sampled after pregnancy. The source of these receptors is a female donor in good health, enrolled as a control in a pregnancy study.

The gene calls are TRBV6-4 and TRBJ2-3, with 7 nucleotides matching TRBD2. Germline CDR1 is MRHNA and CDR2 is SNTAGT. The CDR3 loop spans 13 amino acids. With 3 bases clipped from V and 3 bases from J, the junction kept 0 bases outside the gene matches. CDR3 region: CASSERETDTQYF. CDR3 bases: TGTGCCAGCAGTGAGCGGGAGACAGATACGCAGTATTTT.

The rearrangement uses TRBV30 and TRBJ1-3, with 7 nucleotides matching TRBD1. Looked up from germline, CDR1 is GTSNPN and CDR2 is SVGIG (reference sequence). This CDR3 is 12 amino acids long. The trim removed 1 base at V and 10 bases at J, leaving 4 bases unmatched. CDR3 region: CAWSAGTATIYF. The CDR3 nucleotides are TGTGCCTGGAGTGCTGGGACAGCTACCATATATTTT.

The chain recombines TRBV18 with TRBJ1-1; TRBD1 might be the D (6 bases). Per the germline V gene, CDR1 is KGHSH and CDR2 is LQKENI. This CDR3 has 19 amino acids. V lost 1 base and J lost 0, with 21 bases in between. CDR3 loop: CASSPRGTRGGPLNTEAFF. The CDR3 coding sequence is TGTGCCAGCTCACCACGGGGTACGAGGGGGGGACCCCTGAACACTGAAGCTTTCTTT.

The genes are TRBV10-1 and TRBJ2-5, with 7 bases that match TRBD2. Trimming removed 3 bases from V and 5 bases from J; junction bases left unmatched: 6. This CDR3 has 14 residues. Germline lookup yields CDR1 WNHNN and CDR2 SYGVQD (reference sequence). This chain's CDR3 is CASSDGAGSETQYF. CDR3 nucleotides: TGCGCCAGCAGTGATGGAGCGGGGAGTGAGACCCAGTACTTC.

The rearrangement uses TRBV4-1 and TRBJ1-2, with D unclear. Looked up from germline, CDR1 is MGHRA and CDR2 is YSYEKL. V gave up 3 bases and J gave up 5 bases, with 16 bases separating them. This CDR3 region has 15 residues. The CDR3 DNA is TGCGCCAGCAGCCAGGCGGGAGTCCTAGGGTATGGCTACACCTTC. Translation gives CASSQAGVLGYGYTF.

The rearrangement uses TRBV30 and TRBJ1-5; no definite D call. CDR1 is GTSNPN and CDR2 is SVGIG in the germline V gene (reference sequence). V was shortened by 5 bases and J by 4 bases, with 15 bases between the two germline ends. This CDR3 has 14 amino acids. The CDR3 DNA follows: TGTGCCTGGGCCCTATGGGGAGGGAATCAGCCCCAGCATTTT. This encodes CAWALWGGNQPQHF. Looking up the rest from reference TRBV30 and TRBJ1-5 gives the full variable domain: SQTIHQWPATLVQPVGSPLSLECTVEGTSNPNLYWYRQAAGRGLQLLFYSVGIGQISSEVPQNLSASRPQDRQFILSSKKLLLSDSGFYLCAWALWGGNQPQHFGDGTRLSIL.

The CDR3 loop reads CASSLGRTNTEAFF. Here the CDR3 DNA reads TGTGCCAGCAGCTTAGGCAGGACAAACACTGAAGCTTTCTTT. The rearrangement uses TRBV7-9 and TRBJ1-1; tentatively, D is TRBD1 (5 bases). Germline V gene sequence: CDR1 SEHNR, CDR2 FQNEAQ (reference sequence). The CDR3 has 14 residues. V was cut by 1 base and J by 2 bases, with 8 bases left in between.

The gene calls are TRBV5-6 and TRBJ2-1; 8 bases line up with TRBD1. V lost 5 bases to trimming and J lost 3 bases; unmatched junction nucleotides: 10. This CDR3 contains 16 residues. CDR1 is SGHDT, CDR2 YYEEEE, per germline. CDR3 nucleotide sequence: TGTGCCAGCAGTTATATGACAGGGGCGAACTACAATGAGCAGTTCTTC. Its protein product is CASSYMTGANYNEQFF. Drawing the rest from reference TRBV5-6 and TRBJ2-1, the complete variable domain is DAGVTQSPTHLIKTRGQQVTLRCSPKSGHDTVSWYQQALGQGPQFIFQYYEEEERQRGNFPDRFSGHQFPNYSSELNVNALLLGDSALYLCASSYMTGANYNEQFFGPGTRLTVL.

The rearrangement joins TRBV7-9 to TRBJ2-1; D uncertain. Trimming stripped 5 bases from V and 4 bases from J, with 6 bases between. Germline CDR1 reads SEHNR; CDR2 reads FQNEAQ (reference sequence). The CDR3 runs to 12 residues. CDR3 DNA: TGTGCCAGCAGCGTCGGGTACAATGAGCAGTTCTTC. This codes for CASSVGYNEQFF.

The J gene is TRBJ2-1, the V gene TRBV18; 10 bases are a match to TRBD1. The junction had 8 bases not matched to a gene; V was cut back by 2 bases and J by 10 bases. The CDR3 length is 15 residues. CDR1 KGHSH and CDR2 LQKENI come from the germline V gene. Here the CDR3 DNA reads TGTGCCAGCTCACCAAAAGGACAGGGGGGAATCGAGCAGTTCTTC. The encoded protein is CASSPKGQGGIEQFF.

The chain recombines TRBV28 with TRBJ1-2, with 10 bases matching TRBD1. The length of the CDR3 is 14 residues. Germline-derived CDR1 and CDR2 are MDHEN and SYDVKM. V dropped 6 bases and J dropped 4; count of bases not matched to a gene: 5. The CDR3 DNA is TGTGCCAGCAGGGTCCGGGACAGGGGCTATGGCTACACCTTC. Protein: CASRVRDRGYGYTF.

The chain combines TRBV4-3 with TRBJ2-2; 9 nucleotides agree with TRBD2. V lost 5 bases, J lost 7 bases, and 17 bases stayed unmatched. This CDR3 is 18 amino acids long. Germline V lookup: CDR1 LGHNA, CDR2 YSLEER. CDR3 nucleotide sequence: TGCGCCAGCAGCTCTAATCACCCCGGGACTAGCCCCAACGGGGAGCTGTTTTTT. Amino acid sequence: CASSSNHPGTSPNGELFF.